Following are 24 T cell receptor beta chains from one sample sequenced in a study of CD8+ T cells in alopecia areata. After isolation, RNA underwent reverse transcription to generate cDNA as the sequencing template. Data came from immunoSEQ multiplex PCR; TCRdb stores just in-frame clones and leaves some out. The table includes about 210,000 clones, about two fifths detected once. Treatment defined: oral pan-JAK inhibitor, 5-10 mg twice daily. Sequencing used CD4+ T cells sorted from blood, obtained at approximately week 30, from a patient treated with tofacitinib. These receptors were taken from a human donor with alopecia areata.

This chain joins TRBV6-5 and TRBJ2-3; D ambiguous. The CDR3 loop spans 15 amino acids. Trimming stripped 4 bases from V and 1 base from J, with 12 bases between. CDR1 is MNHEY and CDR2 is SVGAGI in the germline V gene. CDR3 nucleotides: TGTGCCAGCAGTTTATCCACGCGCCGCACAGATACGCAGTATTTT. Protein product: CASSLSTRRTDTQYF.

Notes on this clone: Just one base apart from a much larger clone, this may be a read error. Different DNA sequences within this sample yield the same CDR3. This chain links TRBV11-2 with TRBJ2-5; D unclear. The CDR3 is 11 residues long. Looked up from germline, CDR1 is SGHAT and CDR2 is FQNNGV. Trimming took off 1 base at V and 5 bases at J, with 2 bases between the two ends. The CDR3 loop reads CASSLGETQYF. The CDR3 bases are TGTGCCAGCAGCTTAGGGGAGACCCAGTACTTC.

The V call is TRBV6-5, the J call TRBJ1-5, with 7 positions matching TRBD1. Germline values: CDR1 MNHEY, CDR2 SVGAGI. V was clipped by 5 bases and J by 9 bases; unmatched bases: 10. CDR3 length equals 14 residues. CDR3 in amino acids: CASSPQGFTPPQHF. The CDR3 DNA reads TGTGCCAGCAGTCCACAGGGGTTCACTCCGCCCCAGCATTTT.

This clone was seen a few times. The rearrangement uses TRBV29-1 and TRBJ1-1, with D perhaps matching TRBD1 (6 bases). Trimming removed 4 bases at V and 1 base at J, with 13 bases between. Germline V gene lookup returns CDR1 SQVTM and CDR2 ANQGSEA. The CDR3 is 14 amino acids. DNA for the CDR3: TGCAGCGTTGCCCTTATGACAGGGAACACTGAAGCTTTCTTT. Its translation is CSVALMTGNTEAFF. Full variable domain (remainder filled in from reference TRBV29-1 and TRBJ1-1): SAVISQKPSRDICQRGTSLTIQCQVDSQVTMMFWYRQQPGQSLTLIATANQGSEATYESGFVIDKFPISRPNLTFSTLTVSNMSPEDSSIYLCSVALMTGNTEAFFGQGTRLTVV.

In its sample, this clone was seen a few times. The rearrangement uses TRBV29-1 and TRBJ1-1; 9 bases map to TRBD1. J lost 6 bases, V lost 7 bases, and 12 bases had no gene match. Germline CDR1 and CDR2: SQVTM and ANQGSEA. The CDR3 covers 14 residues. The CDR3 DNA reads TGCAGCGCACAGGACAGGGGAGTAGAGTCTGAAGCTTTCTTT. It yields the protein CSAQDRGVESEAFF.

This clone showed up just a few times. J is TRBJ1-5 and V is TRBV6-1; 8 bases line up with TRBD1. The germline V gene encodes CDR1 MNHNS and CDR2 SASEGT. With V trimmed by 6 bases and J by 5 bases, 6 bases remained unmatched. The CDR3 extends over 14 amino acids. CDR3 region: CASRTGQGDQPQHF. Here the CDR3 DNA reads TGTGCCAGCAGGACCGGACAGGGTGATCAGCCCCAGCATTTT.

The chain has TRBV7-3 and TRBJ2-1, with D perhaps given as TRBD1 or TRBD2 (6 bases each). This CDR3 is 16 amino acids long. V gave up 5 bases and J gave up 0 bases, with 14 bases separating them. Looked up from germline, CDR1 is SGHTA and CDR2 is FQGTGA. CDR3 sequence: CASSNNGGHSYNEQFF. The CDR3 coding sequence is TGTGCCAGCAGCAACAACGGGGGCCACTCCTACAATGAGCAGTTCTTC.

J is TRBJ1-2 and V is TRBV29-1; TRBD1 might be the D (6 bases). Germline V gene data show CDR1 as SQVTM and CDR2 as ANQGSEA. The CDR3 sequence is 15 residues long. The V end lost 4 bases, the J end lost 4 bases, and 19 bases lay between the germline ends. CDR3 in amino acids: CSVGRYRDFSYGYTF. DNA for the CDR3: TGCAGCGTTGGCCGGTACAGGGACTTCAGCTATGGCTACACCTTC.

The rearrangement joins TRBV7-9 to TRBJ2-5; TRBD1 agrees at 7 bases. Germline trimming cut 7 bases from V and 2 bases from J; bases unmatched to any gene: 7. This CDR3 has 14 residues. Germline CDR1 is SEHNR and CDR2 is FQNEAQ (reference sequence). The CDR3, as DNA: TGTGCCAGCATGGACAGGATTGGACAAGAGACCCAGTACTTC. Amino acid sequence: CASMDRIGQETQYF.

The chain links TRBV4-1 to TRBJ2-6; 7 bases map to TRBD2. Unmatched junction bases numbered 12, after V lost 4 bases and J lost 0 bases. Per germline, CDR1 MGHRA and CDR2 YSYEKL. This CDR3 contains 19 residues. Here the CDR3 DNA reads TGCGCCAGCAGCCTCCGAGGGGTAGCGGGCCCCTCTGGGGCCAACGTCCTGACTTTC. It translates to CASSLRGVAGPSGANVLTF.

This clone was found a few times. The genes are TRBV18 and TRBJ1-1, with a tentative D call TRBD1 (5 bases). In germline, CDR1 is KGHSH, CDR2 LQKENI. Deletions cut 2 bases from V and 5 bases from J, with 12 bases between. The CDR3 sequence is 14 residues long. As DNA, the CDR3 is TGTGCCAGCTCACCAAGAGAGGGGTGGACTGAAGCTTTCTTT. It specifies CASSPREGWTEAFF. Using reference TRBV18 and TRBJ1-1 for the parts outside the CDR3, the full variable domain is NAGVMQNPRHLVRRRGQEARLRCSPMKGHSHVYWYRQLPEEGLKFMVYLQKENIIDESGMPKERFSAEFPKEGPSILRIQQVVRGDSAAYFCASSPREGWTEAFFGQGTRLTVV.

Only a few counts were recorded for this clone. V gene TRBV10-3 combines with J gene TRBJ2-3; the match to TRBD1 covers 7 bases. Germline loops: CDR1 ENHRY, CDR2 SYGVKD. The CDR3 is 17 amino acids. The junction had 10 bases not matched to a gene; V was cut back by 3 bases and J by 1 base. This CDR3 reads CAISDPNRGLGTDTQYF. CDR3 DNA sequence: TGTGCCATCAGTGACCCTAACAGGGGCCTCGGCACAGATACGCAGTATTTT.

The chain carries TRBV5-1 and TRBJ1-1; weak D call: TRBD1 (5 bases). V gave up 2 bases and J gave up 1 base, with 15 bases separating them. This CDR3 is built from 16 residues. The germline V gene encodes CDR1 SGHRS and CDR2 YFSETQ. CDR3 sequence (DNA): TGCGCCAGCAGCTTAGGGGTCCGGAGGGGGAACACTGAAGCTTTCTTT. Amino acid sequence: CASSLGVRRGNTEAFF.

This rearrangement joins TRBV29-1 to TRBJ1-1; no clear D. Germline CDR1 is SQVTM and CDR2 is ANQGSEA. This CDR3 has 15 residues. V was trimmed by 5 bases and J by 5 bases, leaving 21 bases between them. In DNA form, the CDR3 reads TGCAGCGTTTCTTTCCGCCTTTCTTCGGGTACTGAAGCTTTCTTT. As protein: CSVSFRLSSGTEAFF.

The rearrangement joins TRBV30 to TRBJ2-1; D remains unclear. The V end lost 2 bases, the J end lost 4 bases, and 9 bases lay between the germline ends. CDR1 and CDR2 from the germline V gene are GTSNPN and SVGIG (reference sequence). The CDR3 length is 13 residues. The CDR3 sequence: CAWSNTKYNEQFF. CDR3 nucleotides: TGTGCCTGGAGTAACACAAAATACAATGAGCAGTTCTTC.

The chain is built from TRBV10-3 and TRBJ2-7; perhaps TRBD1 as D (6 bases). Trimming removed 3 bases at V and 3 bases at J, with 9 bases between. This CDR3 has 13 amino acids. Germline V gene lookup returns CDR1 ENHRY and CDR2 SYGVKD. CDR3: CAISEQGFYEQYF. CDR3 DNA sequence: TGTGCCATCAGTGAACAGGGCTTCTACGAGCAGTACTTC.

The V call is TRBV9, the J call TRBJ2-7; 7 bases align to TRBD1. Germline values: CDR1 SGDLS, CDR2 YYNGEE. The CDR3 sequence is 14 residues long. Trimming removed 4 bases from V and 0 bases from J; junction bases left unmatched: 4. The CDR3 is CASSPRDSSYEQYF. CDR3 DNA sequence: TGTGCCAGCAGCCCACGGGACAGCTCCTACGAGCAGTACTTC.

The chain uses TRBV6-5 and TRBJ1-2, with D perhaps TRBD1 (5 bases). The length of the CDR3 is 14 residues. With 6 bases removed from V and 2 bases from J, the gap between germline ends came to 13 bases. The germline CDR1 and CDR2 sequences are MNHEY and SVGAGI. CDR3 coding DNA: TGTGCCAGCAGCGGGGGGGGGTCCAACTATGGCTACACCTTC. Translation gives CASSGGGSNYGYTF.

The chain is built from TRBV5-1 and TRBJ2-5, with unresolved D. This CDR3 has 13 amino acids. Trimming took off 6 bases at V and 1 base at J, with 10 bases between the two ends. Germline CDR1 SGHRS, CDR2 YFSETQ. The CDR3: CASKLVIQETQYF. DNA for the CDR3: TGCGCCAGCAAGCTGGTTATCCAAGAGACCCAGTACTTC.

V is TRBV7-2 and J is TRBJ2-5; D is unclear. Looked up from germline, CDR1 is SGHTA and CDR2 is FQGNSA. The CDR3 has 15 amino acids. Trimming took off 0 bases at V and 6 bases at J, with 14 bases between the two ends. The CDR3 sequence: CASSLAGPSSQTQYF. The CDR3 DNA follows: TGTGCCAGCAGCTTAGCAGGACCAAGTAGCCAGACCCAGTACTTC.

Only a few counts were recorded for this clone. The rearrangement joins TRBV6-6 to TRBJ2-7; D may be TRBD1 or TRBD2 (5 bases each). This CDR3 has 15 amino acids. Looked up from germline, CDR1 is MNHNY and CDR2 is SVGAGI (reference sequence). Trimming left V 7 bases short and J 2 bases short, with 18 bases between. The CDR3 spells CASTPYGTRAYEQYF. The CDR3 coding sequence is TGTGCCAGCACCCCCTACGGGACGCGAGCCTACGAGCAGTACTTC.

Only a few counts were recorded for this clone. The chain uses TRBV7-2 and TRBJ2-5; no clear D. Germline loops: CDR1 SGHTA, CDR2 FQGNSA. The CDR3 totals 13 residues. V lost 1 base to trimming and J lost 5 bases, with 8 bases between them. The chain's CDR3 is CASSLEGWETQYF. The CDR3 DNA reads TGTGCCAGCAGCTTAGAAGGGTGGGAGACCCAGTACTTC.

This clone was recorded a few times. The DNA for the CDR3 is TGCAGCGTTAGGGCTGGGGGAGAGACCCAGTACTTC. Translation gives CSVRAGGETQYF. The chain links TRBV29-1 to TRBJ2-5; D possibly matches TRBD1 or TRBD2 (5 bases each). This CDR3 region has 12 residues. Germline loops: CDR1 SQVTM, CDR2 ANQGSEA. The germline V and J ends were trimmed by 5 bases and 4 bases, with 11 bases remaining between them. Full variable domain (remainder filled in from reference TRBV29-1 and TRBJ2-5): SAVISQKPSRDICQRGTSLTIQCQVDSQVTMMFWYRQQPGQSLTLIATANQGSEATYESGFVIDKFPISRPNLTFSTLTVSNMSPEDSSIYLCSVRAGGETQYFGPGTRLLVL.

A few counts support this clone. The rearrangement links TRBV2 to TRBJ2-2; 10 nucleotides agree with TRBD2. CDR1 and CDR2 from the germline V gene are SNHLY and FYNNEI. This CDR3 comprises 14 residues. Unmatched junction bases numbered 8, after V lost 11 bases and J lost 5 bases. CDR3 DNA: TGTGCCGGTCAAGCGGGAGGGAGAACCGGGGAGCTGTTTTTT. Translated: CAGQAGGRTGELFF. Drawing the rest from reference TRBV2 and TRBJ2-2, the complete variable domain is EPEVTQTPSHQVTQMGQEVILRCVPISNHLYFYWYRQILGQKVEFLVSFYNNEISEKSEIFDDQFSVERPDGSNFTLKIRSTKLEDSAMYFCAGQAGGRTGELFFGEGSRLTVL.